Following are 26 T cell receptor beta chains from one sample sequenced in a study of patients and donors after allogeneic stem cell transplantation (dated by TCRdb to about 2020). Library preparation was by RT-PCR. The sequencer listed for this sample is NextSeq 550. The raw public data were reprocessed by TCRdb itself: fastp quality trimming at Q25, MiXCR clonotype calling, in-frame beta chains only. Each CDR3 protein gets just one entry, which takes the most common genes and DNA from the rows behind it. The sample table lists approximately 60,000 distinct CDR3 sequences, about 14% of them with a count of one. Together, the top ten hold under 40% of the sample. The material sequenced was blood, either unsorted or a sorted T cell fraction (not recorded which). These TCRs come from a human donor who was either an allogeneic HSCT recipient or a stem cell or donor lymphocyte infusion donor (not recorded which). It is not recorded whose cells these are; they may come from a transplant donor.

This clonotype has a count of ten or more. The chain uses TRBV4-1 and TRBJ1-5, with 9 bases that match TRBD1. CDR1 is MGHRA and CDR2 is YSYEKL in the germline V gene. J was trimmed by 6 bases and V by 8 bases; bases with no gene match: 8. This CDR3 has 14 amino acids. The CDR3 DNA sequence: TGCGCCAGCGCCAGGGGACAGGGAGGTCAGCCCCAGCATTTT. Its protein is CASARGQGGQPQHF.

This clonotype appeared many times. This chain uses TRBV6-5 with TRBJ1-5; no reliable D call. Germline CDR1 reads MNHEY; CDR2 reads SVGAGI. The ends were cut back, 6 bases at V and 4 bases at J, with 16 bases in the middle. The CDR3 is 15 residues long. As DNA, the CDR3 is TGTGCCAGCAGATTGGACTTTGGAGATAATCAGCCCCAGCATTTT. Translated: CASRLDFGDNQPQHF.

This clonotype was counted a few times. The chain couples TRBV24-1 to TRBJ2-5, with 7 bases fitting TRBD2. The germline V gene encodes CDR1 KGHDR and CDR2 SFDVKD. CDR3 size: 15 residues. Trimming cost V 5 bases and J 2 bases; bases outside gene matches: 7. CDR3 DNA: TGTGCCACCAGTGCGCGGGAGAATTTGCAAGAGACCCAGTACTTC. This sequence encodes CATSARENLQETQYF.

This chain uses TRBV3-1 with TRBJ1-6; the D is unclear. Trimming removed 0 bases at V and 10 bases at J, with 10 bases between. Germline loops: CDR1 LGHDT, CDR2 YNNKEL (reference sequence). The CDR3 length is 14 residues. CDR3 in DNA: TGTGCCAGCAGCCAAGATTGGACGGGATCACCCCTCCACTTT. Protein product: CASSQDWTGSPLHF.

The V call is TRBV27, the J call TRBJ2-1; 10 bases align to TRBD1. CDR3 size: 17 residues. V lost 0 bases, J lost 0 bases, and 2 bases stayed unmatched. Looked up from germline, CDR1 is MNHEY and CDR2 is SMNVEV (reference sequence). The CDR3: CASSLSGQGSSYNEQFF. The CDR3 coding sequence is TGTGCCAGCAGTTTATCGGGACAGGGGAGCTCCTACAATGAGCAGTTCTTC.

Many counts were recorded for this clonotype. The chain uses TRBV4-1 and TRBJ1-5; D unresolved. The CDR3 is 13 residues long. With 0 bases removed from V and 6 bases from J, the gap between germline ends came to 6 bases. Germline V gene lookup returns CDR1 MGHRA and CDR2 YSYEKL. The CDR3 DNA is TGCGCCAGCAGCCAAGAGGTGGTTCAGCCCCAGCATTTT. Protein: CASSQEVVQPQHF.

The rearrangement joins TRBV20-1 to TRBJ1-4; maybe TRBD1 (6 bases). The CDR3 consists of 15 residues. V was cut by 0 bases and J by 6 bases, with 14 bases left in between. The germline gives CDR1 DFQATT, CDR2 SNEGSKA (reference sequence). This CDR3 reads CSARDLRGGDEKLFF. CDR3 DNA: TGCAGTGCTAGAGATTTGAGAGGGGGTGATGAAAAACTGTTTTTT.

The chain recombines TRBV24-1 with TRBJ2-1; no firm D call. This CDR3 has 14 amino acids. Deletions cut 2 bases from V and 5 bases from J, with 9 bases between. CDR1 is KGHDR and CDR2 is SFDVKD in the germline V gene. CDR3 in amino acids: CATSDSPTNNEQFF. The CDR3 DNA reads TGTGCCACCAGTGATTCCCCTACCAACAATGAGCAGTTCTTC.

V gene TRBV5-1 combines with J gene TRBJ2-1; D possibly corresponds to TRBD2 (6 bases). From germline, CDR1 is SGHRS and CDR2 YFSETQ. CDR3 length equals 13 residues. Trimming shortened V by 0 bases and J by 9 bases, and 10 bases separated the two germline ends. This chain's CDR3 is CASSLERETEQFF. The CDR3 DNA reads TGCGCCAGCAGCTTGGAACGGGAGACTGAGCAGTTCTTC.

The rearrangement uses TRBV15 and TRBJ2-3, with D hard to call. This CDR3 spans 12 amino acids. Germline CDR1 reads LNHNV; CDR2 reads YYDKDF (reference sequence). V was trimmed by 8 bases and J by 5 bases, leaving 11 bases between them. The CDR3 loop is CATRRPLDTQYF. CDR3 bases: TGTGCCACCCGAAGACCTCTAGATACGCAGTATTTT. Combining the CDR3 with reference TRBV15 and TRBJ2-3 gives the whole variable domain DAMVIQNPRYQVTQFGKPVTLSCSQTLNHNVMYWYQQKSSQAPKLLFHYYDKDFNNEADTPDNFQSRRPNTSFCFLDIRSPGLGDTAMYLCATRRPLDTQYFGPGTRLTVL.

This clonotype came up many times. The V and J genes are TRBV10-2 and TRBJ1-6; 7 bases fit TRBD1. The germline V gene encodes CDR1 WSHSY and CDR2 SAAADI. This CDR3 is 15 amino acids long. Losses at the gene ends were 6 bases for V and 9 bases for J; bases not matched to a gene: 11. The CDR3 protein is CASSADRAEVSPLHF. CDR3 nucleotide sequence: TGCGCCAGCAGCGCCGACAGGGCAGAGGTTTCACCCCTCCACTTT.

This clonotype was seen more than once but under ten times. The genes are TRBV7-2 and TRBJ2-2, with TRBD2 identical over 9 bases. After removal of 5 bases from V and 9 bases from J, the junction contained 16 bases not matched to a gene. The CDR3 has 17 residues. Germline V gene lookup returns CDR1 SGHTA and CDR2 FQGNSA. CDR3: CASSLLTALAGERELFF. The CDR3 DNA follows: TGTGCCAGCAGCCTCCTGACAGCCTTAGCGGGAGAGCGGGAGCTGTTTTTT.

This clonotype was picked up a small number of times. J is TRBJ1-5 and V is TRBV19; 9 positions agree with TRBD1. The CDR3 extends over 17 amino acids. V lost 1 base, J lost 5 bases, and 9 bases stayed unmatched. The V gene's germline CDR1 is LNHDA and CDR2 SQIVND (reference sequence). The CDR3 reads CASSIGGRTGDDQPQHF. CDR3 bases: TGTGCCAGTAGTATAGGGGGACGGACAGGGGATGATCAGCCCCAGCATTTT. The complete variable domain, with remaining parts taken from reference TRBV19 and TRBJ1-5, reads DGGITQSPKYLFRKEGQNVTLSCEQNLNHDAMYWYRQDPGQGLRLIYYSQIVNDFQKGDIAEGYSVSREKKESFPLTVTSAQKNPTAFYLCASSIGGRTGDDQPQHFGDGTRLSIL.

This clonotype was seen more than once but under ten times. The rearrangement joins TRBV6-5 to TRBJ1-2; a possible D gene is TRBD1 (5 bases). CDR1 and CDR2 (germline): MNHEY, SVGAGI. This CDR3 spans 16 amino acids. The V and J ends lost 2 bases and 3 bases respectively, with 16 bases between them. The CDR3 spells CASSYLRGLGDYGYTF. The CDR3 bases are TGTGCCAGCAGTTACCTCCGGGGACTCGGAGACTATGGCTACACCTTC.

In its sample, this clonotype is medium-sized. CDR3 in DNA: TGTGCCAGCAGTTTTGGCGGATCCCGTGGGTATGGCTACACCTTC. It translates to CASSFGGSRGYGYTF. The V gene is TRBV12-3 or TRBV12-4, the J gene TRBJ1-2, with no clear D. V shed 3 bases and J shed 5 bases, with 16 bases lying between them. The length of the CDR3 is 15 residues.

This clonotype showed up just a few times. CDR3 amino acids: CSVERLAGVLSSYNEQFF. CDR3 DNA: TGCAGCGTTGAAAGGCTAGCGGGAGTCCTGAGCTCCTACAATGAGCAGTTCTTC. The chain couples TRBV29-1 to TRBJ2-1; TRBD2 aligns across 10 bases. There are 18 residues in the CDR3. Germline lookup yields CDR1 SQVTM and CDR2 ANQGSEA. V gave up 2 bases and J gave up 0 bases; unmatched junction bases: 10.

The chain carries TRBV30 and TRBJ1-5; 7 bases fit TRBD1. The trim removed 3 bases at V and 2 bases at J, leaving 1 base unmatched. CDR3 length: 13 amino acids. Looked up from germline, CDR1 is GTSNPN and CDR2 is SVGIG (reference sequence). As DNA, the CDR3 is TGTGCCTGGAGCCAGGGGGGCAATCAGCCCCAGCATTTT. As protein: CAWSQGGNQPQHF.

The chain recombines TRBV5-1 with TRBJ2-7, with TRBD2 as a possible D gene (6 bases). The V and J ends lost 4 bases and 0 bases respectively, with 17 bases between them. CDR3 length: 16 amino acids. Germline V lookup: CDR1 SGHRS, CDR2 YFSETQ. The DNA of the CDR3 is TGCGCCAGCAGCCCGACGACTAGTCCGGGCTCCTACGAGCAGTACTTC. It translates to CASSPTTSPGSYEQYF.

The genes are TRBV12-3 or TRBV12-4 and TRBJ2-1; TRBD2 matches at 11 bases. The CDR3 runs 15 residues. Trimming took 3 bases from V and 11 from J; bases not matched to a gene: 9. CDR3 nucleotide sequence: TGTGCCAGCAGTTTGAGGGGGGCTAGCGGGAGGAAGCAGTTCTTC. Translation gives CASSLRGASGRKQFF.

J is TRBJ2-3 and V is TRBV12-3 or TRBV12-4, with 10 bases lining up with TRBD2. CDR3 length equals 17 residues. V gave up 3 bases and J gave up 0 bases; unmatched junction bases: 6. The CDR3 DNA is TGTGCCAGCAGTTTGAGGACTAGCGGAGGTAGCACAGATACGCAGTATTTT. Residues: CASSLRTSGGSTDTQYF.

Turning to this clonotype: A much larger clone lies a single base off, so this may be a read error. The J gene is TRBJ1-5, the V gene TRBV12-3 or TRBV12-4, with D unresolved. V dropped 4 bases and J dropped 7 bases, with 14 bases sitting between them. CDR3 length equals 14 residues. DNA for the CDR3: TGTGCCAGCAGTTCCCGCAATCAGAGCCAGCCCCAGCATTTT. This gives the protein CASSSRNQSQPQHF.

This clonotype was seen more than once but under ten times. The V call is TRBV19, the J call TRBJ2-7, with a weak D call TRBD2 (5 bases). The CDR3 extends over 13 amino acids. The germline V gene has CDR1 LNHDA and CDR2 SQIVND (reference sequence). V dropped 5 bases and J dropped 7 bases, with 15 bases sitting between them. CDR3 DNA sequence: TGTGCCAGTAGTTCCCAGGAGGTAGCTGAGCAGTACTTC. Translation: CASSSQEVAEQYF.

This clonotype was counted a few times. The chain couples TRBV27 to TRBJ2-2; D ambiguous. The CDR3 is 13 residues long. Trimming took 3 bases from V and 3 from J, leaving 5 bases between them. Looked up from germline, CDR1 is MNHEY and CDR2 is SMNVEV (reference sequence). The CDR3 nucleotides are TGTGCCAGCAGTTTCCGGGACACCGGGGAGCTGTTTTTT. As protein: CASSFRDTGELFF.

This clonotype was seen many times. V gene TRBV6-1 combines with J gene TRBJ1-2; D is uncertain. The CDR3 has 15 residues. From germline, CDR1 is MNHNS and CDR2 SASEGT. Trimming shortened V by 4 bases and J by 0 bases, and 12 bases separated the two germline ends. The CDR3 region is CASSAPDEPNYGYTF. CDR3 in DNA: TGTGCCAGCAGTGCCCCCGACGAGCCTAACTATGGCTACACCTTC.

This clonotype has ten or more counts. The genes are TRBV5-1 and TRBJ2-2; 7 bases fit TRBD2. With V trimmed by 0 bases and J by 4 bases, 6 bases remained unmatched. The germline gives CDR1 SGHRS, CDR2 YFSETQ. The CDR3 runs to 16 residues. The CDR3 is CASSLGPGGFTGELFF. DNA of the CDR3: TGCGCCAGCAGCTTGGGACCGGGAGGTTTCACCGGGGAGCTGTTTTTT. Full variable domain (rest looked up from reference TRBV5-1 and TRBJ2-2): KAGVTQTPRYLIKTRGQQVTLSCSPISGHRSVSWYQQTPGQGLQFLFEYFSETQRNKGNFPGRFSGRQFSNSRSEMNVSTLELGDSALYLCASSLGPGGFTGELFFGEGSRLTVL.

The V gene is TRBV2, the J gene TRBJ2-3, with TRBD2 matching over 13 bases. V dropped 4 bases and J dropped 2; count of bases not matched to a gene: 3. The CDR3 consists of 16 residues. The germline V gene encodes CDR1 SNHLY and CDR2 FYNNEI. This CDR3 reads CASSGGLAGNTDTQYF. CDR3 nucleotides: TGTGCCAGCAGTGGGGGACTAGCGGGGAACACAGATACGCAGTATTTT.